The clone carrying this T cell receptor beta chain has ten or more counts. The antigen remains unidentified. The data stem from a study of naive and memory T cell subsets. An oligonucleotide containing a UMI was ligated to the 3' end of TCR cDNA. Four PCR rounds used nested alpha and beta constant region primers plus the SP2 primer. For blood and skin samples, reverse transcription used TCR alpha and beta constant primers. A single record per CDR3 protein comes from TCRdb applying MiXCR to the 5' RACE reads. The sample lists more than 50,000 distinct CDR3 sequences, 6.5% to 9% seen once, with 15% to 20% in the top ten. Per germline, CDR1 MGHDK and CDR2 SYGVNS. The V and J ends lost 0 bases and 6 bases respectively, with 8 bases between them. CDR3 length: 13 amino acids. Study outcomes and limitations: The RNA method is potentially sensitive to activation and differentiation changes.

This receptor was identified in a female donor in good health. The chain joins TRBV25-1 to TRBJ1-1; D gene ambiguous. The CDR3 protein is CASSEYRLAEAFF. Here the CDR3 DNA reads TGTGCCAGCAGTGAATACAGGTTAGCTGAAGCTTTCTTT.